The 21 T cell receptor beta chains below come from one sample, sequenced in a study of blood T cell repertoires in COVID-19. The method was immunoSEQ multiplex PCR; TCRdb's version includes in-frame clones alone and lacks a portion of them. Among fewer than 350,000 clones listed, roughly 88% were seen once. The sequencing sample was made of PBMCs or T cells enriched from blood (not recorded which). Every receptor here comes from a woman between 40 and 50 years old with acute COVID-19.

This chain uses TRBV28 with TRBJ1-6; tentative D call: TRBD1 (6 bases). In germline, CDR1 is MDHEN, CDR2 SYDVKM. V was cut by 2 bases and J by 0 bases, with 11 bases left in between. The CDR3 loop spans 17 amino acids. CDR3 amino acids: CASSLAAGASYNSPLHF. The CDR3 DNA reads TGTGCCAGCAGTTTAGCGGCGGGGGCCTCCTATAATTCACCCCTCCACTTT. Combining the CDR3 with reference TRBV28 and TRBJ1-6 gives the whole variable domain DVKVTQSSRYLVKRTGEKVFLECVQDMDHENMFWYRQDPGLGLRLIYFSYDVKMKEKGDIPEGYSVSREKKERFSLILESASTNQTSMYLCASSLAAGASYNSPLHFGNGTRLTVT.

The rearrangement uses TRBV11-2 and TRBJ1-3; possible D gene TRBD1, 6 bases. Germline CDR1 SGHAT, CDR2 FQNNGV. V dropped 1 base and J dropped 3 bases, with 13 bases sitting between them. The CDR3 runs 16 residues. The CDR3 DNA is TGTGCCAGCAGCTTAGTTGCCAGGGGCTATGGAAACACCATATATTTT. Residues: CASSLVARGYGNTIYF.

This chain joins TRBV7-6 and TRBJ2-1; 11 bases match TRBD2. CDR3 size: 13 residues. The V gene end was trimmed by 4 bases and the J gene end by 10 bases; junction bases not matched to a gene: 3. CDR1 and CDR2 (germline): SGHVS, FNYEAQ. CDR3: CASSWGLAEEQFF. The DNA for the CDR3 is TGTGCCAGCAGCTGGGGACTAGCGGAGGAGCAGTTCTTC.

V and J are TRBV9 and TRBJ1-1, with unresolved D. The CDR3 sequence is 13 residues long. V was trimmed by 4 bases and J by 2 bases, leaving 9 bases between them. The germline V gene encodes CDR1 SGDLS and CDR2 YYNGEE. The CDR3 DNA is TGTGCCAGCAGCTTTGGACTTAACACTGAAGCTTTCTTT. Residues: CASSFGLNTEAFF. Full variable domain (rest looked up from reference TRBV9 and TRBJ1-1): DSGVTQTPKHLITATGQRVTLRCSPRSGDLSVYWYQQSLDQGLQFLIQYYNGEERAKGNILERFSAQQFPDLHSELNLSSLELGDSALYFCASSFGLNTEAFFGQGTRLTVV.

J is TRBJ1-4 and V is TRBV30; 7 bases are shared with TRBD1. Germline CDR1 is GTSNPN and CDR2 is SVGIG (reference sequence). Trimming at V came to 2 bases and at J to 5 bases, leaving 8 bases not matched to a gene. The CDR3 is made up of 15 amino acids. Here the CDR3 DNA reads TGTGCCTGGAGTCCACCGGACAGGAGAAATGAAAAACTGTTTTTT. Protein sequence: CAWSPPDRRNEKLFF.

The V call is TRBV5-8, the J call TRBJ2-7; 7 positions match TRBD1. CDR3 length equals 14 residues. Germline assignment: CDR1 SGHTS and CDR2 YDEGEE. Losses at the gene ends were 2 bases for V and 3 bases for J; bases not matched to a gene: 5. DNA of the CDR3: TGTGCCAGCAGCTTAGAACAGGGGCTCTACGAGCAGTACTTC. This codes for CASSLEQGLYEQYF.

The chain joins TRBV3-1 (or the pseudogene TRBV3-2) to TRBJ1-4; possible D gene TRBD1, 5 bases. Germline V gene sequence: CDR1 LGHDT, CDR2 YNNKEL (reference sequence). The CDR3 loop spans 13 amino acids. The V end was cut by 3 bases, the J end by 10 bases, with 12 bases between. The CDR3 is CASSQGQGGKLFF. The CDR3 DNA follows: TGTGCCAGCAGCCAGGGTCAGGGTGGAAAACTGTTTTTT.

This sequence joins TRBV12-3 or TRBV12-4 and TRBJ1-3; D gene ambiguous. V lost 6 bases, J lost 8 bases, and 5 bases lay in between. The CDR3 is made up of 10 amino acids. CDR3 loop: CASSRDTIYF. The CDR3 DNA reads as TGTGCCAGCAGCCGGGACACCATATATTTT.

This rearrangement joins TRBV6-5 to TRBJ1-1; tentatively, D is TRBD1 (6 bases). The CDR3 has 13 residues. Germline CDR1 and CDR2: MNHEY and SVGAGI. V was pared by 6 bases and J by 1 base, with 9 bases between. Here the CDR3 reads CASRGQKNTEAFF. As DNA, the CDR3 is TGTGCCAGCAGAGGACAGAAGAACACTGAAGCTTTCTTT.

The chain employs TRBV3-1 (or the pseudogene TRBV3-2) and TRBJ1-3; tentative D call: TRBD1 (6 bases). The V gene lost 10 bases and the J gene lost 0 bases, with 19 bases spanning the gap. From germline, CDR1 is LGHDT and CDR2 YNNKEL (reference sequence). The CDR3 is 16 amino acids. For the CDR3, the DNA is TGTGCCACCCTCCACAGGGTCCCGATCTCTGGAAACACCATATATTTT. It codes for CATLHRVPISGNTIYF.

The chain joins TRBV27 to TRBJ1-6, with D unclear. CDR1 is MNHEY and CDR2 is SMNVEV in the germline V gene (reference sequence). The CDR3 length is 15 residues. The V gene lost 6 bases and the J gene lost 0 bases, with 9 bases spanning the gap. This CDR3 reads CASSYSSSYNSPLHF. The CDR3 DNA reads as TGTGCCAGCAGCTACAGTAGCTCCTATAATTCACCCCTCCACTTT.

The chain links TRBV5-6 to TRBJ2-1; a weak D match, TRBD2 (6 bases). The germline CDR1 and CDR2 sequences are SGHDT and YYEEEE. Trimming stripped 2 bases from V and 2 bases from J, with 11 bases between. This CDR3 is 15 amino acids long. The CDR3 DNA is TGTGCCAGCAGCTTCGGAGCTAGCGCCTACAATGAGCAGTTCTTC. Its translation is CASSFGASAYNEQFF.

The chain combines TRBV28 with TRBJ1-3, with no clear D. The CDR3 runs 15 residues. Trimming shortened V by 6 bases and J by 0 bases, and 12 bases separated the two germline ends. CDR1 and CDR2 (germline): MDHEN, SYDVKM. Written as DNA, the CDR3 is TGTGCCAGCAGCTCCGGCGGGTTCTCTGGAAACACCATATATTTT. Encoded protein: CASSSGGFSGNTIYF.

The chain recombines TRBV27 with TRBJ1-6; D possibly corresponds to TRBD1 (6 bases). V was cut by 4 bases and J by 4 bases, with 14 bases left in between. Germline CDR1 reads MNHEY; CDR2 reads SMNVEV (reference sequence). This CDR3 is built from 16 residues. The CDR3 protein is CASSSTRTVYNSPLHF. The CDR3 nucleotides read TGTGCCAGCAGTTCCACGCGGACAGTTTATAATTCACCCCTCCACTTT.

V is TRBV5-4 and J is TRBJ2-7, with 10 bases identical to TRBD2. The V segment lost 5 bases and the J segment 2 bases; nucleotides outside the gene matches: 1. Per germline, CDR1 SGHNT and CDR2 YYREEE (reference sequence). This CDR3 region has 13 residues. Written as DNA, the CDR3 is TGTGCCAGCAGACTAGCGGGAACCTACGAGCAGTACTTC. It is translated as CASRLAGTYEQYF.

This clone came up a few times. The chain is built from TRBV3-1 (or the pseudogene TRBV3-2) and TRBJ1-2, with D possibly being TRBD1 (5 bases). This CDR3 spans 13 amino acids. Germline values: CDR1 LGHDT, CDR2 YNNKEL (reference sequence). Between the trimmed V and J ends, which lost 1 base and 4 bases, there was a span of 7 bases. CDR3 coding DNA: TGTGCCAGCAGCCAAGTAGACAGCTATGGCTACACCTTC. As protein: CASSQVDSYGYTF.

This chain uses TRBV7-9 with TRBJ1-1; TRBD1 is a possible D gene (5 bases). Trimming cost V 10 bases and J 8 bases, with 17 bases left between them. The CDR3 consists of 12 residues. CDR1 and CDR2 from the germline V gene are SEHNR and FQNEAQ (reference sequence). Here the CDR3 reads CATVGKAGEAFF. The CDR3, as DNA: TGTGCCACCGTGGGGAAGGCAGGGGAAGCTTTCTTT.

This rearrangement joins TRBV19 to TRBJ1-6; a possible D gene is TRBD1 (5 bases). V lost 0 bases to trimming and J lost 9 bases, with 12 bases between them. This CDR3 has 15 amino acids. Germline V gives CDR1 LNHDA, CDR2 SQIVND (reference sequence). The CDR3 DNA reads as TGTGCCAGTAGTATAGAAGGGGTACTGGGTTCACCCCTCCACTTT. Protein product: CASSIEGVLGSPLHF.

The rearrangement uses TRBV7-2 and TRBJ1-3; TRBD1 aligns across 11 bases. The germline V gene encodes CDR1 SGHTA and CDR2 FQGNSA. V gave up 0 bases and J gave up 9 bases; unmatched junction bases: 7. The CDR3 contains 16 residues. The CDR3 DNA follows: TGTGCCAGCAGCTTAGCGAGGAGGGGACAGGGGGGCACCATATATTTT. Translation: CASSLARRGQGGTIYF. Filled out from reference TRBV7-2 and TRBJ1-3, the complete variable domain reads GAGVSQSPSNKVTEKGKDVELRCDPISGHTALYWYRQSLGQGLEFLIYFQGNSAPDKSGLPSDRFSAERTGGSVSTLTIQRTQQEDSAVYLCASSLARRGQGGTIYFGEGSWLTVV.

The CDR3 coding sequence is TGTGCCAGAAGCTCCCAATTGACTGAAGCTTTCTTT. It is translated as CARSSQLTEAFF. The chain is built from TRBV5-3 and TRBJ1-1; D is undetermined. TRBV5-3 is an open reading frame whose function is uncertain. This CDR3 has 12 amino acids. V was clipped by 3 bases and J by 5 bases, with 8 bases between them.

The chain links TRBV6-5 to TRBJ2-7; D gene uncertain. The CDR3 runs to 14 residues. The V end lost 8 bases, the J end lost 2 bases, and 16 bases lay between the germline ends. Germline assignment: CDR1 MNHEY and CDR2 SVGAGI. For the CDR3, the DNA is TGTGCCAGCGCGTTTTCCCTAGTAGCCTACGAGCAGTACTTC. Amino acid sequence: CASAFSLVAYEQYF.